The entry that follows covers one T cell receptor (beta chain) sequence. Antigen: not known. TCRdb keeps only in-frame clones here, not all; method: immunoSEQ multiplex PCR. The table includes tens of thousands of clones, 83% detected once. The data stem from a study of a mutant IDH1 vaccine in newly diagnosed glioma. About the study: Earlier therapy was either radiotherapy, temozolomide, or both, and most got both. Findings and caveats of the study: Any relationship between pseudoprogression and changes in top peripheral T cell clonotypes seemed absent.

Time point in this sample: baseline, week 1 (first vaccination visit). The treatment: pre-vaccination baseline after standard-of-care therapy. This CDR3 has 15 residues. V was cut by 5 bases and J by 6 bases, with 17 bases left in between. The V gene's germline CDR1 is SEHNR and CDR2 FQNEAQ (reference sequence). The rearrangement links TRBV7-9 to TRBJ1-5, with a tentative D call TRBD1 (5 bases). The clonotype was recovered from a woman between 45 and 60 years old with glioma. This specimen consisted of PBMCs, obtained from a glioma patient treated with radiotherapy, temozolomide or both. CDR3 bases: TGTGCCAGCAGCCCCCTCGCAGGGAGCCGTCAGCCCCAGCATTTT. It codes for CASSPLAGSRQPQHF.